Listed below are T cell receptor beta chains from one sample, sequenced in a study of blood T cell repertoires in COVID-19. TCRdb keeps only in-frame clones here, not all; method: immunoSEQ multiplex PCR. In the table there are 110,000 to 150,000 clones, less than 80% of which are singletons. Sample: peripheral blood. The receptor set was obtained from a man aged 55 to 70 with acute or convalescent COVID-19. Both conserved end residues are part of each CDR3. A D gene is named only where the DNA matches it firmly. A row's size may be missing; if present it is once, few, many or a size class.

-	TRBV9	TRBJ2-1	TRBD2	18	CASSVGGLAGGPYNEQFF	TGTGCCAGCAGCGTAGGCGGGTTAGCGGGAGGGCCCTACAATGAGCAGTTCTTC
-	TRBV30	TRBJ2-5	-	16	CAWSVRVTADKETQYF	TGTGCCTGGAGTGTAAGGGTGACAGCCGATAAAGAGACCCAGTACTTC
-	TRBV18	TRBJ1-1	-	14	CASSLQGLNTEAFF	TGTGCCAGCTCACTACAGGGACTGAACACTGAAGCTTTCTTT
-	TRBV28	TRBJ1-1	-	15	CASSPPRVMNTEAFF	TGTGCCAGCAGTCCCCCGCGGGTGATGAACACTGAAGCTTTCTTT
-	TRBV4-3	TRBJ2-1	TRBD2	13	CASSHVQGLEQFF	TGCGCCAGCAGCCACGTTCAGGGACTAGAGCAGTTCTTC
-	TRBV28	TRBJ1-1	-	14	CASSLSGAFTEAFF	TGTGCCAGCAGTTTATCTGGGGCTTTCACTGAAGCTTTCTTT
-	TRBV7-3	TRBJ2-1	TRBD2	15	CASSPGSGIGNEQFF	TGTGCCAGCAGCCCGGGTAGCGGGATAGGGAATGAGCAGTTCTTC
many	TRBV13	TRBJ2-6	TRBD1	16	CASSKYDRVGANVLTF	TGTGCCAGCAGCAAATATGACAGGGTTGGGGCCAACGTCCTGACTTTC
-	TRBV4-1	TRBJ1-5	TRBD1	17	CASTPRDSSLSNQPQHF	TGCGCCAGCACCCCACGGGACAGCTCTCTTAGCAATCAGCCCCAGCATTTT
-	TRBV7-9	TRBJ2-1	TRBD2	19	CASSSLGPSGSQSYNEQFF	TGTGCCAGCAGCTCCCTAGGTCCTAGCGGGAGTCAATCCTACAATGAGCAGTTCTTC
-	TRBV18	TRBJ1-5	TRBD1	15	CASSLGTGGNQPQHF	TGTGCCAGCTCACTAGGGACAGGGGGGAATCAGCCCCAGCATTTT
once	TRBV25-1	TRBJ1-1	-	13	CASSLSQGTEAFF	TGTGCCAGCAGTCTTTCACAGGGAACTGAAGCTTTCTTT
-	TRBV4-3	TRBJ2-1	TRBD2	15	CASSQDPAGGREQFF	TGCGCCAGCAGCCAAGACCCAGCGGGAGGGCGTGAGCAGTTCTTC
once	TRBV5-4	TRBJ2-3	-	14	CASSPIEKTDTQYF	TGTGCCAGCAGCCCGATAGAAAAGACAGATACGCAGTATTTT
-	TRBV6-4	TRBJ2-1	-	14	CASSPSSPYNEQFF	TGTGCCAGCAGCCCCTCCTCCCCCTACAATGAGCAGTTCTTC
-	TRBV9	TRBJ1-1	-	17	CASSAGWIQERNTEAFF	TGTGCCAGCAGCGCAGGGTGGATCCAAGAGCGGAACACTGAAGCTTTCTTT
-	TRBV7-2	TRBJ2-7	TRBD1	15	CASSSWDRATYEQYF	TGTGCCAGCAGCTCATGGGACAGAGCTACCTACGAGCAGTACTTC
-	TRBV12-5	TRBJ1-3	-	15	CAPFLGFYIGNTIYF	TGTGCTCCCTTCCTCGGGTTCTATATTGGAAACACCATATATTTT